Each of the 25 T cell receptor beta chains below was sequenced from the same sample in a study of T cell responses to AZD1222 COVID-19 vaccine. TCRdb's copy holds only in-frame clones and misses some; the assay was immunoSEQ multiplex PCR. This sample has roughly 60,000 clones; more than 60% occur once, and the top ten carry roughly 4%. This specimen consisted of peripheral blood, obtained 28 days after the second AZD1222 dose. The receptors were sampled from an adult who received the AZD1222 COVID-19 vaccine.

CDR3 sequence: CASSFTGTGGLPQHF. For the CDR3, the DNA is TGTGCCAGTAGTTTCACGGGGACAGGGGGCCTGCCCCAGCATTTT. This chain joins TRBV19 and TRBJ1-5; 12 nucleotides align to TRBD1. Germline CDR1 and CDR2: LNHDA and SQIVND (reference sequence). Trimming cost V 5 bases and J 9 bases; bases outside gene matches: 8. This CDR3 comprises 15 residues.

This chain connects TRBV6-5 to TRBJ1-6; D uncertain. Deletions cut 6 bases from V and 6 bases from J, with 9 bases between. The CDR3 consists of 13 residues. Per the germline V gene, CDR1 is MNHEY and CDR2 is SVGAGI. CDR3 loop: CASRPGSNSPLHF. The CDR3 DNA reads as TGTGCCAGCAGACCCGGAAGTAATTCACCCCTCCACTTT.

The chain carries TRBV19 and TRBJ1-5, with 7 bases that match TRBD1. There are 17 residues in the CDR3. Germline CDR1 reads LNHDA; CDR2 reads SQIVND (reference sequence). The V and J ends lost 3 bases and 0 bases, in that order; junction bases with no gene match: 8. The CDR3 is CASSIYTGAYSNQPQHF. The CDR3 nucleotides are TGTGCCAGTAGTATCTATACAGGGGCCTATAGCAATCAGCCCCAGCATTTT.

V usage is TRBV5-1 and J usage is TRBJ2-7; D is possibly TRBD1 (5 bases). Germline loops: CDR1 SGHRS, CDR2 YFSETQ. The V gene lost 5 bases and the J gene lost 2 bases, with 17 bases spanning the gap. This CDR3 is 15 amino acids long. CDR3 nucleotide sequence: TGCGCCAGCAGTTTGTTAACAGGTTCTACCTACGAGCAGTACTTC. Protein: CASSLLTGSTYEQYF.

CDR3 DNA: TGTGCCAGCAGCCCCGGGACTAGTATTACAGATACGCAGTATTTT. It encodes CASSPGTSITDTQYF. The gene calls are TRBV11-3 and TRBJ2-3, with 8 nucleotides matching TRBD2. CDR1 SGHNT and CDR2 YENEEA come from the germline V gene. Trimming cost V 5 bases and J 3 bases; bases outside gene matches: 7. This CDR3 has 15 amino acids.

This clone was picked up one time. CDR3: CASSQGDFDGYTF. CDR3 bases: TGTGCCAGCAGCCAAGGGGATTTCGATGGCTACACCTTC. The chain joins TRBV7-9 to TRBJ1-2, with D tentatively TRBD1 (5 bases). Germline CDR1 reads SEHNR; CDR2 reads FQNEAQ (reference sequence). V lost 5 bases and J lost 6, with 13 bases in between. The CDR3 extends over 13 amino acids.

The chain carries TRBV18 and TRBJ2-4; 10 positions match TRBD1. CDR3 length equals 15 residues. V lost 4 bases, J lost 7 bases, and 7 bases stayed unmatched. Per germline, CDR1 KGHSH and CDR2 LQKENI. The chain's CDR3 is CASSLGTGEWNIQYF. CDR3 nucleotide sequence: TGTGCCAGCTCACTCGGGACAGGGGAGTGGAACATTCAGTACTTC.

The chain links TRBV9 to TRBJ1-3, with D possibly TRBD1 on 5 matching bases. From germline, CDR1 is SGDLS and CDR2 YYNGEE. The V end was cut by 0 bases, the J end by 5 bases, with 9 bases between. CDR3 length equals 14 residues. CDR3 DNA sequence: TGTGCCAGCAGCGTAGGACAGAGGAGAAACACCATATATTTT. Protein sequence: CASSVGQRRNTIYF. Based on the CDR3 plus reference TRBV9 and TRBJ1-3, the full variable domain is DSGVTQTPKHLITATGQRVTLRCSPRSGDLSVYWYQQSLDQGLQFLIQYYNGEERAKGNILERFSAQQFPDLHSELNLSSLELGDSALYFCASSVGQRRNTIYFGEGSWLTVV.

The gene calls are TRBV27 and TRBJ1-2, with D possibly matching TRBD1 (5 bases). Per the germline V gene, CDR1 is MNHEY and CDR2 is SMNVEV (reference sequence). The CDR3 length is 18 residues. Trimming removed 1 base from V and 4 bases from J, with 22 bases in between. The CDR3 coding sequence is TGTGCCAGCAGTTTATTGCCGCAGGGTTCCCCTCCGTTCTATGGCTACACCTTC. Translation: CASSLLPQGSPPFYGYTF.

In regard to this clone: This sequence may be a read error, since a much larger clone differs from it by one base. The chain uses TRBV27 and TRBJ2-2; D is unclear. V was shortened by 4 bases and J by 0 bases, with 3 bases between the two germline ends. Per germline, CDR1 MNHEY and CDR2 SMNVEV (reference sequence). The CDR3 consists of 13 residues. The CDR3 spells CASSSSNTGELFF. CDR3 DNA: TGTGCCAGCAGTTCCTCGAACACCGGGGAGCTGTTTTTT.

The rearrangement joins TRBV5-1 to TRBJ2-5; D gene unclear. Germline V lookup: CDR1 SGHRS, CDR2 YFSETQ. The germline V and J ends were trimmed by 2 bases and 2 bases, with 1 base remaining between them. The CDR3 totals 11 residues. CDR3 region: CASSLQETQYF. For the CDR3, the DNA is TGCGCCAGCAGCTTACAAGAGACCCAGTACTTC.

V usage is TRBV24-1 and J usage is TRBJ1-5; D unclear. V lost 4 bases, J lost 2 bases, and 11 bases lay in between. The germline gives CDR1 KGHDR, CDR2 SFDVKD. This CDR3 comprises 15 residues. The CDR3 is CATSDRSGGNQPQHF. DNA of the CDR3: TGTGCCACCAGTGACCGATCCGGGGGCAATCAGCCCCAGCATTTT.

The chain carries TRBV28 and TRBJ1-1, with D possibly being TRBD1 (6 bases). V was shortened by 4 bases and J by 5 bases, with 26 bases between the two germline ends. The CDR3 loop spans 18 amino acids. From germline, CDR1 is MDHEN and CDR2 SYDVKM. CDR3 in DNA: TGTGCCAGCAGTTACCCGAACGGACAGTGGGTTATGGGGACTGAAGCTTTCTTT. Translating gives CASSYPNGQWVMGTEAFF.

The V call is TRBV6-4, the J call TRBJ2-1; perhaps TRBD2 as D (6 bases). The CDR3 contains 13 residues. V was pared by 8 bases and J by 5 bases, with 13 bases between. In germline, CDR1 is MRHNA, CDR2 SNTAGT. The CDR3 DNA follows: TGTGCCAGCGCCCCTGGGGGGAACAATGAGCAGTTCTTC. It yields the protein CASAPGGNNEQFF.

V is TRBV2 and J is TRBJ1-5; unclear D gene. CDR1 is SNHLY and CDR2 is FYNNEI in the germline V gene. CDR3 length: 13 amino acids. The germline V and J ends were trimmed by 7 bases and 1 base, with 8 bases remaining between them. CDR3 sequence: CASTGRSNQPQHF. Written as DNA, the CDR3 is TGTGCCAGCACCGGGAGGAGCAATCAGCCCCAGCATTTT.

The chain recombines TRBV25-1 with TRBJ2-3; TRBD2 aligns across 7 bases. CDR1 and CDR2 (germline): MGHDK, SYGVNS. CDR3 length: 13 amino acids. Losses at the gene ends were 9 bases for V and 0 bases for J; bases not matched to a gene: 3. CDR3 residues: CASGRESTDTQYF. CDR3 coding DNA: TGTGCCAGTGGGCGGGAGAGCACAGATACGCAGTATTTT.

V and J are TRBV24-1 and TRBJ2-7; 7 bases agree with TRBD1. The CDR3 contains 14 residues. With V trimmed by 4 bases and J by 6 bases, 8 bases remained unmatched. CDR1 KGHDR and CDR2 SFDVKD come from the germline V gene. The CDR3 nucleotides read TGTGCCACCAGTGAATCGACAGGGTCCGCCGAGCAGTACTTC. Residues: CATSESTGSAEQYF.

The chain employs TRBV5-1 and TRBJ1-1; D is undetermined. The V end was cut by 0 bases, the J end by 11 bases, with 8 bases between. Germline CDR1 and CDR2: SGHRS and YFSETQ. This CDR3 is 11 amino acids long. This CDR3 reads CASSLGQWAFF. DNA for the CDR3: TGCGCCAGCAGCTTGGGGCAGTGGGCTTTCTTT.

This chain uses TRBV2 with TRBJ2-2; D is unresolved. The V end lost 6 bases, the J end lost 2 bases, and 7 bases lay between the germline ends. Looked up from germline, CDR1 is SNHLY and CDR2 is FYNNEI. The CDR3 contains 13 residues. CDR3 nucleotides: TGTGCCAGCAGCGGAATCAACACCGGGGAGCTGTTTTTT. Protein product: CASSGINTGELFF.

V gene TRBV7-9 combines with J gene TRBJ1-4; no clear D gene. The germline V gene has CDR1 SEHNR and CDR2 FQNEAQ (reference sequence). This CDR3 is 13 amino acids long. V was pared by 1 base and J by 7 bases, with 7 bases between. The CDR3 region has the DNA TGTGCCAGCAGCTTAGACACAACTGAAAAACTGTTTTTT. Amino acid sequence: CASSLDTTEKLFF.

This clone was recorded a few times. The V call is TRBV28, the J call TRBJ1-1; D perhaps matches TRBD1 (5 bases). CDR1 MDHEN and CDR2 SYDVKM come from the germline V gene. The CDR3 is made up of 14 amino acids. The V and J ends lost 0 bases and 4 bases respectively, with 9 bases between them. The CDR3 here is CASSLWRGGTEAFF. In DNA form, the CDR3 reads TGTGCCAGCAGTTTATGGAGGGGAGGCACTGAAGCTTTCTTT. Full variable domain (missing parts from reference TRBV28 and TRBJ1-1): DVKVTQSSRYLVKRTGEKVFLECVQDMDHENMFWYRQDPGLGLRLIYFSYDVKMKEKGDIPEGYSVSREKKERFSLILESASTNQTSMYLCASSLWRGGTEAFFGQGTRLTVV.

The CDR3 DNA is TGTGCCAGCAGCTTAGCTCCCCCCAGTCCCCCCCGTGGGAACACTGAAGCTTTCTTT. Amino acid sequence: CASSLAPPSPPRGNTEAFF. The genes are TRBV7-2 and TRBJ1-1; unclear D gene. Germline CDR1 reads SGHTA; CDR2 reads FQGNSA. Trimming removed 0 bases at V and 1 base at J, with 21 bases between. This CDR3 is 19 amino acids long.

This clone was found a few times. This chain connects TRBV12-3 or TRBV12-4 to TRBJ2-2; 7 nucleotides line up with TRBD1. The V gene end was trimmed by 6 bases and the J gene end by 4 bases; junction bases not matched to a gene: 2. The CDR3 is 13 amino acids. Written as DNA, the CDR3 is TGTGCCAGCAGAGGGGGCTCCACCGGGGAGCTGTTTTTT. Protein product: CASRGGSTGELFF.

The genes are TRBV3-1 (or the pseudogene TRBV3-2) and TRBJ2-2; D remains ambiguous. The V end lost 4 bases, the J end lost 7 bases, and 13 bases lay between the germline ends. CDR3 length: 14 residues. Germline V CDR1 and CDR2: LGHDT, YNNKEL (reference sequence). Here the CDR3 DNA reads TGTGCCAGCAGCCCTGTAATTCCTGGCGGGGAGCTGTTTTTT. This gives the protein CASSPVIPGGELFF.

This clone has just a few counts. This chain connects TRBV6-5 to TRBJ2-5, with a tentative D call TRBD1 (6 bases). This CDR3 is 14 amino acids long. Germline V lookup: CDR1 MNHEY, CDR2 SVGAGI. Trimming pared 8 bases from V and 3 bases from J, leaving 16 bases between. This CDR3 reads CASGSGTSEETQYF. CDR3 bases: TGTGCCAGCGGATCAGGGACATCAGAAGAGACCCAGTACTTC.